Listed here are 27 T cell receptor beta chains from one sample, sequenced in a study of blood T cell repertoires in COVID-19. Generated by immunoSEQ multiplex PCR, the TCRdb table keeps only in-frame clones and is missing some. The sample carries about 190,000 clones, roughly three quarters recorded once. The material sequenced was PBMCs or T cells enriched from blood (not recorded which). These receptors were taken from a woman between 45 and 65 years old with acute COVID-19.

The chain recombines TRBV23-1 with TRBJ2-7; maybe TRBD2 (5 bases). TRBV23-1 is reported as an ORF; its role is uncertain. Deletions cut 3 bases from V and 2 bases from J, with 17 bases between. This CDR3 has 16 amino acids. DNA of the CDR3: TGCGCCAGCAGTCACAAAACTAGGGCCCGTCCCTACGAGCAGTACGTC. Translating gives CASSHKTRARPYEQYV.

Note on this clone: Other DNA variants within this sample encode the same CDR3. The chain uses TRBV20-1 and TRBJ1-1; 9 bases map to TRBD1. CDR3 length: 11 amino acids. The trim removed 5 bases at V and 12 bases at J, leaving 7 bases unmatched. Germline CDR1 reads DFQATT; CDR2 reads SNEGSKA (reference sequence). CDR3 bases: TGCAGTGCTCCACGGGACAGGGAGCCTTTCTTT. Translation: CSAPRDREPFF.

There are many counts of this clone. The chain joins TRBV5-1 to TRBJ1-1, with 9 bases that match TRBD1. The CDR3 is made up of 13 amino acids. With 5 bases clipped from V and 4 bases from J, the junction kept 3 bases outside the gene matches. Germline V gene lookup returns CDR1 SGHRS and CDR2 YFSETQ. The CDR3 sequence: CASRRQGGTEAFF. CDR3 sequence (DNA): TGCGCCAGCAGGCGACAGGGGGGCACTGAAGCTTTCTTT.

This chain uses TRBV30 with TRBJ2-1; D not certain. V gave up 2 bases and J gave up 3 bases, with 8 bases separating them. The CDR3 has 13 amino acids. CDR1 is GTSNPN and CDR2 is SVGIG in the germline V gene (reference sequence). This CDR3 reads CAWSPTDYNEQFF. The CDR3 DNA is TGTGCCTGGAGTCCTACAGACTACAATGAGCAGTTCTTC.

The V gene is TRBV4-1, the J gene TRBJ2-3; 8 positions agree with TRBD2. This CDR3 spans 13 amino acids. Germline V gene lookup returns CDR1 MGHRA and CDR2 YSYEKL. V trimming: 4 bases; J trimming: 7 bases; junction bases outside the gene matches: 4. The CDR3 bases are TGCGCCAGCAGCCCGGGACTAGAACATACGCAGTATTTT. Encoded protein: CASSPGLEHTQYF.

The chain uses TRBV5-1 and TRBJ1-1; no clear D gene. The V gene lost 4 bases and the J gene lost 1 base, with 11 bases spanning the gap. Germline V gene data show CDR1 as SGHRS and CDR2 as YFSETQ. The CDR3 covers 14 residues. Here the CDR3 DNA reads TGCGCCAGCAGCCCAAGATTAGAGAACACTGAAGCTTTCTTT. It is translated as CASSPRLENTEAFF.

V is TRBV6-5 and J is TRBJ1-1; maybe TRBD1 (5 bases). V lost 8 bases and J 3 bases, leaving 19 bases between the germline ends. In germline, CDR1 is MNHEY, CDR2 SVGAGI. The CDR3 loop spans 15 amino acids. The CDR3 DNA reads TGTGCCAGCCGGGGGGGAGGGGCAGGTGACACTGAAGCTTTCTTT. This sequence encodes CASRGGGAGDTEAFF.

The chain recombines TRBV7-9 with TRBJ1-1; 9 nucleotides match TRBD1. CDR3 length: 15 residues. Germline CDR1 is SEHNR and CDR2 is FQNEAQ (reference sequence). The V gene end was trimmed by 4 bases and the J gene end by 3 bases; junction bases not matched to a gene: 6. Here the CDR3 reads CASSSGQGSYTEAFF. The CDR3 bases are TGTGCCAGCAGCTCCGGACAGGGGTCGTACACTGAAGCTTTCTTT.

This clone came up once. The chain is built from TRBV6-5 and TRBJ1-2, with D tentatively TRBD1 (5 bases). CDR3 size: 15 residues. Trimming took off 7 bases at V and 1 base at J, with 16 bases between the two ends. Germline V gene sequence: CDR1 MNHEY, CDR2 SVGAGI. CDR3 sequence (DNA): TGTGCCAGCATAGGTCAGGGTTCCGTTAACTATGGCTACACCTTC. Encoded protein: CASIGQGSVNYGYTF.

The chain recombines TRBV11-2 with TRBJ2-5; D is perhaps TRBD2 (6 bases). This CDR3 has 16 residues. Deletions cut 7 bases from V and 2 bases from J, with 20 bases between. The germline V gene has CDR1 SGHAT and CDR2 FQNNGV. Here the CDR3 DNA reads TGTGCCAGCACCTACAGCGGCGGGGTAAGACAAGAGACCCAGTACTTC. This translates into CASTYSGGVRQETQYF.

The chain recombines TRBV9 with TRBJ2-1; no clear D. V was pared by 3 bases and J by 0 bases, with 16 bases between. Germline CDR1 reads SGDLS; CDR2 reads YYNGEE. The CDR3 is 17 residues long. The CDR3 loop reads CASSERTSLSSYNEQFF. CDR3 DNA: TGTGCCAGCAGCGAGCGAACAAGCCTAAGCTCCTACAATGAGCAGTTCTTC.

The chain combines TRBV4-2 with TRBJ2-5; 10 bases align to TRBD2. The germline CDR1 and CDR2 sequences are LGHNA and YNFKEQ. J lost 4 bases, V lost 1 base, and 3 bases had no gene match. This CDR3 comprises 15 residues. The CDR3 is CASSQVAGGRETQYF. The CDR3 region has the DNA TGTGCCAGCAGCCAAGTAGCGGGGGGCAGAGAGACCCAGTACTTC.

Worth noting for this clone: The sample contains more than one DNA sequence encoding this CDR3. The J gene is TRBJ1-2, the V gene TRBV28; maybe TRBD1 (5 bases). V lost 3 bases, J lost 4 bases, and 9 bases lay in between. Germline CDR1 and CDR2: MDHEN and SYDVKM. The CDR3 runs 13 residues. The chain's CDR3 is CASSLVTGYGYTF. Here the CDR3 DNA reads TGTGCCAGCAGTTTGGTTACAGGCTATGGCTACACCTTC.

This rearrangement joins TRBV4-2 to TRBJ2-5; 12 positions match TRBD2. CDR1 is LGHNA and CDR2 is YNFKEQ in the germline V gene. CDR3 length: 17 amino acids. The V segment lost 0 bases and the J segment 6 bases; nucleotides outside the gene matches: 8. The CDR3 DNA sequence: TGTGCCAGCAGCCAAGAATTGGCTAGCGGGGGGGCAAAGACCCAGTACTTC. This translates into CASSQELASGGAKTQYF.

This chain links TRBV3-1 (or the pseudogene TRBV3-2) with TRBJ2-3; no definite D call. Per the germline V gene, CDR1 is LGHDT and CDR2 is YNNKEL (reference sequence). V was clipped by 3 bases and J by 6 bases, with 4 bases between them. The CDR3 contains 11 residues. The CDR3 reads CASSQRDTQYF. The CDR3 DNA reads as TGTGCCAGCAGCCAGAGGGATACGCAGTATTTT.

The V call is TRBV5-1, the J call TRBJ1-2, with 7 bases lining up with TRBD1. Losses at the gene ends were 5 bases for V and 2 bases for J; bases not matched to a gene: 6. Germline-derived CDR1 and CDR2 are SGHRS and YFSETQ. This CDR3 has 14 amino acids. DNA for the CDR3: TGCGCCAGCAGTCCGGGACAGAACAACTATGGCTACACCTTC. It translates to CASSPGQNNYGYTF.

The chain couples TRBV5-1 to TRBJ2-1; D ambiguous. Germline assignment: CDR1 SGHRS and CDR2 YFSETQ. The CDR3 contains 12 residues. Trimming shortened V by 4 bases and J by 6 bases, and 8 bases separated the two germline ends. CDR3 protein: CASSPAGNEQFF. Written as DNA, the CDR3 is TGCGCCAGCAGCCCTGCCGGCAATGAGCAGTTCTTC.

The V and J genes are TRBV6-1 and TRBJ1-2; a possible D gene is TRBD1 (5 bases). CDR3 size: 13 residues. Deletions cut 3 bases from V and 3 bases from J, with 8 bases between. CDR1 is MNHNS, CDR2 SASEGT, per germline. In DNA form, the CDR3 reads TGTGCCAGCAGTGAGACCAGGGACTATGGCTACACCTTC. Translating it yields CASSETRDYGYTF.

This clone was seen only once. This chain uses TRBV2 with TRBJ2-2; 8 bases are a match to TRBD1. Germline V gene sequence: CDR1 SNHLY, CDR2 FYNNEI. V shed 4 bases and J 4 bases; nucleotides not matched to a gene: 5. The CDR3 is 15 amino acids. CDR3 sequence (DNA): TGTGCCAGCAGTGTCGTCAGGGGGCCCACCGGGGAGCTGTTTTTT. Amino acids: CASSVVRGPTGELFF.

The chain employs TRBV6-2 or TRBV6-3 and TRBJ1-2; unclear D gene. Germline CDR1 MNHEY, CDR2 SVGEGT. V was clipped by 3 bases and J by 2 bases, with 4 bases between them. CDR3 length equals 12 residues. CDR3 sequence reads: CASSYSNYGYTF. Written as DNA, the CDR3 is TGTGCCAGCAGTTATAGCAACTATGGCTACACCTTC.

The chain combines TRBV25-1 with TRBJ2-1, with 13 bases aligning to TRBD2. V shed 2 bases and J 10 bases; nucleotides not matched to a gene: 5. Germline V gene lookup returns CDR1 MGHDK and CDR2 SYGVNS. The CDR3 is 15 residues long. As DNA, the CDR3 is TGTGCCAGCAGTGAAACTAGCGGGGGGGCACGCGAGCAGTTCTTC. It yields the protein CASSETSGGAREQFF.

This chain links TRBV2 with TRBJ1-6, with D perhaps TRBD1 (6 bases). V dropped 1 base and J dropped 10 bases, with 11 bases sitting between them. This CDR3 comprises 14 residues. Germline CDR1 and CDR2: SNHLY and FYNNEI. The DNA for the CDR3 is TGTGCCAGCAGTGAAGATAACAGGGACTCACCCCTCCACTTT. Its protein is CASSEDNRDSPLHF. The full variable domain, with the rest looked up from reference TRBV2 and TRBJ1-6, is EPEVTQTPSHQVTQMGQEVILRCVPISNHLYFYWYRQILGQKVEFLVSFYNNEISEKSEIFDDQFSVERPDGSNFTLKIRSTKLEDSAMYFCASSEDNRDSPLHFGNGTRLTVT.

This clone came up once. V and J are TRBV27 and TRBJ2-1; 10 nucleotides agree with TRBD1. Germline-derived CDR1 and CDR2 are MNHEY and SMNVEV (reference sequence). The J segment lost 4 bases and the V segment lost 4 bases, leaving 4 bases of the junction unmatched. This CDR3 contains 15 residues. The CDR3 DNA sequence: TGTGCCAGCAGTTCCCGGGACAGGGGTTACAATGAGCAGTTCTTC. It encodes CASSSRDRGYNEQFF.

This clone came up a few times. The chain combines TRBV13 with TRBJ2-5; TRBD1 agrees at 7 bases. The CDR3 spans 15 residues. J gave up 3 bases and V 5 bases, and 9 bases lay outside the gene matches. CDR1 and CDR2 from the germline V gene are PRHDT and FYEKMQ (reference sequence). CDR3 DNA sequence: TGTGCCAGCAGCGAAGGGACAGCTTACGAAGAGACCCAGTACTTC. This encodes CASSEGTAYEETQYF.

The rearrangement uses TRBV20-1 and TRBJ2-5; a weak D match, TRBD2 (5 bases). Germline V CDR1 and CDR2: DFQATT, SNEGSKA (reference sequence). The length of the CDR3 is 11 residues. V was trimmed by 6 bases and J by 5 bases, leaving 10 bases between them. This CDR3 is CSAPRVETQYF. The CDR3 DNA is TGCAGTGCCCCGAGGGTCGAGACCCAGTACTTC.

The chain links TRBV7-9 to TRBJ2-5; 8 nucleotides line up with TRBD2. The CDR3 has 14 amino acids. From germline, CDR1 is SEHNR and CDR2 FQNEAQ (reference sequence). V shed 5 bases, J shed 3 bases, and the junction held 5 bases outside the gene matches. The CDR3 DNA follows: TGTGCCAGCAGCCCTCCGGGACTAGAAGAGACCCAGTACTTC. Amino acids: CASSPPGLEETQYF.

The J gene is TRBJ2-5, the V gene TRBV6-2 or TRBV6-3, with a possible D match to TRBD2 (6 bases). The CDR3 runs 15 residues. The V end was cut by 5 bases, the J end by 5 bases, with 18 bases between. Germline V gene data show CDR1 as MNHEY and CDR2 as SVGEGT. The CDR3 region has the DNA TGTGCCAGCAGTACTCGGGACGCGGGATCGGAGACCCAGTACTTC. Translation: CASSTRDAGSETQYF.